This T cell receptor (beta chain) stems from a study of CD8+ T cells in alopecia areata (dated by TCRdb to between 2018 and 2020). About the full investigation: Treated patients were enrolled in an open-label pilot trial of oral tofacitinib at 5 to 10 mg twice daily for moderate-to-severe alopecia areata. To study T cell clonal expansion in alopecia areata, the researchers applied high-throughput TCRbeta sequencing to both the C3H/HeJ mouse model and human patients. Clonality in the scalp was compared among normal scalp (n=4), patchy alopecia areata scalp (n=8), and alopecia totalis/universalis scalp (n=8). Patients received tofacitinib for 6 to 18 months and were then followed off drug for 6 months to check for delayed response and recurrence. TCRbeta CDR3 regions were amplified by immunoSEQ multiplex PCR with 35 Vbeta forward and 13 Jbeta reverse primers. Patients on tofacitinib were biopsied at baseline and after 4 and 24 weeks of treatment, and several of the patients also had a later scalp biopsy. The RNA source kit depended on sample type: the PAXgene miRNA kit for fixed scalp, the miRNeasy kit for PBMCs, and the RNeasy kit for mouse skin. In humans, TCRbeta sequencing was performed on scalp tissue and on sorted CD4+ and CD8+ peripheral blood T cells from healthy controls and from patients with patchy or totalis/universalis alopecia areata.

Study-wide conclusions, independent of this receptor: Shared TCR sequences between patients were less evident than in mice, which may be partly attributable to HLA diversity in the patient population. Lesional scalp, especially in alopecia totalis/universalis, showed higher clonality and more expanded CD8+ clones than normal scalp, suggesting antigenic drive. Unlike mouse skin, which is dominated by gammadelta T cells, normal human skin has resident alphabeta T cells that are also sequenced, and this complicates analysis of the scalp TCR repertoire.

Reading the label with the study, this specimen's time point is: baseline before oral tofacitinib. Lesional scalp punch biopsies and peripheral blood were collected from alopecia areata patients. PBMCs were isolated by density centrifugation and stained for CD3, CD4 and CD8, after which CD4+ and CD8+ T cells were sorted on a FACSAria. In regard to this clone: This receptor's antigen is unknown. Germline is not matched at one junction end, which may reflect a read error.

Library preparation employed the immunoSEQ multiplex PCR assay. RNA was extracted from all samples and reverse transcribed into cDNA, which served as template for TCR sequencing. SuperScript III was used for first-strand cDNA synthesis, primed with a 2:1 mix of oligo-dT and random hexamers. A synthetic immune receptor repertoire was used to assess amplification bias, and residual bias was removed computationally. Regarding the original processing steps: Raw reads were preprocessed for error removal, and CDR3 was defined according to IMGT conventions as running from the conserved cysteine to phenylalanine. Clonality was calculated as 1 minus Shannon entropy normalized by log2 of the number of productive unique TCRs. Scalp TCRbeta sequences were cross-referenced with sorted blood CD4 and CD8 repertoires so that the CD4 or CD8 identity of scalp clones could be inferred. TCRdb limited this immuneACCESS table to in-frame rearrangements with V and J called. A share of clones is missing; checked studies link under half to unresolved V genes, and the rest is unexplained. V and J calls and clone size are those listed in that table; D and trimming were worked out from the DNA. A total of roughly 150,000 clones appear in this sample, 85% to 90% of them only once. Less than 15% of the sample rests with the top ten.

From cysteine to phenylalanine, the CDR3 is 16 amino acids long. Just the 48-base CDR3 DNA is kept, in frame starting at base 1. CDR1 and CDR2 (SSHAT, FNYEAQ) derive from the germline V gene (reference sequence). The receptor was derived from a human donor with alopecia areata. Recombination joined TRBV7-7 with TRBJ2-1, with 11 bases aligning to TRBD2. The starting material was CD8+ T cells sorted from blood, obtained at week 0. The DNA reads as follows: TGTGCTAGCAGCTTGATAGCGGGAGGGCCTTTCCAGGAGCAGTTCTTC. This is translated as CASSLIAGGPFQEQFF.